The rows below give T cell receptor beta chains drawn from one sample of a study of patients and donors after allogeneic stem cell transplantation. One entry per CDR3 protein results from TCRdb running MiXCR on the RT-PCR reads. The sample carries around 7,000 distinct CDR3 sequences, about 13% recorded once. Material for sequencing was blood, either unsorted or a sorted T cell fraction (not recorded which). Source of these receptors: a human donor who was either an allogeneic HSCT recipient or a stem cell or donor lymphocyte infusion donor (not recorded which). It is not recorded whose cells these are; they may come from a transplant donor. Each CDR3 is given with its conserved first and last residue. The D gene is left open where the match is weak. Clone size appears in some rows only: once, few, many, or a class for an expanded clone.

d_gene,v_gene,abundance,j_gene,CDR3nt,CDR3aa
.,TRBV27,many,TRBJ1-4,TGTGCCAGCGGCTTTGGACAGAGTAATGAAAAACTGTTTTTT,CASGFGQSNEKLFF
TRBD2,TRBV19,many,TRBJ2-1,TGTGCCAGTACCGCCCAACTTAGCGGGGGTGCCTATGAGCAGTTCTTC,CASTAQLSGGAYEQFF
.,TRBV11-2,many,TRBJ2-5,TGTGCCAGCAGCTTTACAGGGCAAGAGACCCAGTACTTC,CASSFTGQETQYF
.,TRBV6-5,.,TRBJ1-2,TGTGCCAGCAGGCGACAGGCCGCTAACTATGGCTACACCTTC,CASRRQAANYGYTF
.,TRBV20-1,.,TRBJ2-3,TGCAGTGCTTACGGACAGGGAGGGACAGATACGCAGTATTTT,CSAYGQGGTDTQYF
.,TRBV24-1,.,TRBJ2-5,TGTGCCACCAGTGATTTGTACAGTCAAGAGACCCAGTACTTC,CATSDLYSQETQYF
.,TRBV7-3,.,TRBJ1-2,TGTGCCAGCAGCTTGGGAAGGGTTATTGGCTACACCTTC,CASSLGRVIGYTF
.,TRBV12-3/TRBV12-4,many,TRBJ2-5,TGTGCCAGCAGTCCCCGGATATCAGAGACCCAGTACTTC,CASSPRISETQYF
TRBD1,TRBV6-5,many,TRBJ1-2,TGTGCCAGCAGTTACTTCTCCCCGGGACAGGGGGCGTCCCAACCTTATGGCTACACCTTC,CASSYFSPGQGASQPYGYTF
.,TRBV4-1,.,TRBJ2-7,TGCGCCAGCAGCCAAGATCTAAGGTTTGGGGGGTACTTC,CASSQDLRFGGYF
.,TRBV30,.,TRBJ1-1,TGTGCCTGGAGTGTACCCGGCGGGGCTTTCTTT,CAWSVPGGAFF
TRBD2,TRBV9,few,TRBJ2-1,TGTGCCAGCAGCGTAGAGAGCGGGAGCTCGGGTGAGCAGTTCTTC,CASSVESGSSGEQFF
TRBD1,TRBV18,many,TRBJ1-1,TGTGCCAGCTCGCGAACAGGGGAGGAAGCTTTCTTT,CASSRTGEEAFF